The 32 T cell receptor beta chains given below trace back to one sample, sequenced in a study of blood T cell repertoires in COVID-19. The data were produced by immunoSEQ multiplex PCR, yet TCRdb's version contains in-frame clones alone and is incomplete. This table holds roughly 120,000 clones, 75% to 90% found once. Sequences were obtained from peripheral blood. The receptor set was obtained from a human donor in a cohort sampled during active COVID-19.

The rearrangement links TRBV7-2 to TRBJ1-1; 9 bases are a match to TRBD1. J gave up 1 base and V 3 bases, and 6 bases lay outside the gene matches. This CDR3 has 16 amino acids. Per the germline V gene, CDR1 is SGHTA and CDR2 is FQGNSA. The CDR3, as DNA: TGTGCCAGCAGCTTGCAAACAGGGGGCGGGAACACTGAAGCTTTCTTT. As protein: CASSLQTGGGNTEAFF.

The chain links TRBV7-2 to TRBJ2-1, with 8 positions matching TRBD2. V dropped 5 bases and J dropped 0; count of bases not matched to a gene: 0. This CDR3 contains 14 residues. Germline V CDR1 and CDR2: SGHTA, FQGNSA. The CDR3, as DNA: TGTGCCAGCAGCAGCGGGGGCTCCTACAATGAGCAGTTCTTC. This codes for CASSSGGSYNEQFF. Full variable domain (remainder filled in from reference TRBV7-2 and TRBJ2-1): GAGVSQSPSNKVTEKGKDVELRCDPISGHTALYWYRQSLGQGLEFLIYFQGNSAPDKSGLPSDRFSAERTGGSVSTLTIQRTQQEDSAVYLCASSSGGSYNEQFFGPGTRLTVL.

The chain is built from TRBV9 and TRBJ1-2; 7 bases match TRBD1. The length of the CDR3 is 14 residues. J was trimmed by 8 bases and V by 0 bases; bases with no gene match: 7. Germline V CDR1 and CDR2: SGDLS, YYNGEE. CDR3 bases: TGTGCCAGCAGCGTAGGTGACAGGGTTCGCGGCTACACCTTC. It codes for CASSVGDRVRGYTF.

V is TRBV6-5 and J is TRBJ1-1; possible D gene TRBD1, 5 bases. Trimming took 5 bases from V and 3 from J, leaving 13 bases between them. The CDR3 spans 14 residues. Looked up from germline, CDR1 is MNHEY and CDR2 is SVGAGI. The CDR3 is CASSLDSGYTEAFF. CDR3 DNA: TGTGCCAGCAGTCTAGACAGCGGGTACACTGAAGCTTTCTTT.

J is TRBJ2-1 and V is TRBV11-3; 9 bases fit TRBD2. Germline V lookup: CDR1 SGHNT, CDR2 YENEEA. The CDR3 is 17 residues long. Trimming took 0 bases from V and 7 from J; bases not matched to a gene: 10. This chain's CDR3 is CASSLDWSRGGRNEQFF. CDR3 DNA: TGTGCCAGCAGCTTAGATTGGTCGCGGGGGGGCCGGAATGAGCAGTTCTTC.

The chain joins TRBV11-2 to TRBJ2-3, with 12 bases that match TRBD1. Trimming at V came to 1 base and at J to 5 bases, leaving 10 bases not matched to a gene. Germline V gene data show CDR1 as SGHAT and CDR2 as FQNNGV. This CDR3 spans 18 amino acids. CDR3 bases: TGTGCCAGCAGCTTAGTTCGGGGGGACAGGGGGCAGCGAGATACGCAGTATTTT. Protein product: CASSLVRGDRGQRDTQYF.

This chain joins TRBV5-1 and TRBJ1-1; D is perhaps TRBD1 (6 bases). The germline V gene has CDR1 SGHRS and CDR2 YFSETQ. The CDR3 length is 15 residues. Trimming removed 0 bases from V and 4 bases from J, with 13 bases in between. The CDR3 DNA is TGCGCCAGCAGCTTGGCCGGGGGGCAAGTCACTGAAGCTTTCTTT. It codes for CASSLAGGQVTEAFF.

The chain combines TRBV19 with TRBJ1-2, with no clear D. The CDR3 sequence is 13 residues long. V dropped 3 bases and J dropped 3 bases, with 8 bases sitting between them. Per germline, CDR1 LNHDA and CDR2 SQIVND (reference sequence). This chain's CDR3 is CASSITVDYGYTF. The CDR3 DNA reads as TGTGCCAGTAGTATCACAGTAGACTATGGCTACACCTTC.

The CDR3 is CASSSVAGGTDTQYF. CDR3 sequence (DNA): TGTGCCAGCAGCTCTGTAGCGGGGGGCACAGATACGCAGTATTTT. The chain uses TRBV7-2 and TRBJ2-3; 9 bases agree with TRBD2. The germline CDR1 and CDR2 sequences are SGHTA and FQGNSA. The CDR3 covers 15 residues. Trimming at V came to 4 bases and at J to 1 base, leaving 3 bases not matched to a gene.

V and J are TRBV18 and TRBJ2-2, with TRBD2 matching 8 bases. The V gene end was trimmed by 6 bases and the J gene end by 3 bases; junction bases not matched to a gene: 3. The germline gives CDR1 KGHSH, CDR2 LQKENI. The CDR3 consists of 14 residues. The chain's CDR3 is CASSSGTDTGELFF. CDR3 nucleotides: TGTGCCAGCTCTAGCGGGACCGACACCGGGGAGCTGTTTTTT.

This clone has only a few counts. This rearrangement joins TRBV4-2 to TRBJ1-4, with TRBD1 matching 7 bases. The CDR3 sequence is 15 residues long. The V gene's germline CDR1 is LGHNA and CDR2 YNFKEQ. The J segment lost 5 bases and the V segment lost 4 bases, leaving 7 bases of the junction unmatched. CDR3 nucleotide sequence: TGTGCCAGCAGCCTAAACCCGGGACAGAATGAAAAACTGTTTTTT. Amino acids: CASSLNPGQNEKLFF.

The chain carries TRBV24-1 and TRBJ1-5; 7 bases agree with TRBD1. The CDR3 is made up of 14 amino acids. The ends lost 4 bases at V and 5 bases at J; junction bases unmatched: 4. The germline V gene encodes CDR1 KGHDR and CDR2 SFDVKD. The CDR3 region has the DNA TGTGCCACCAGTGAAGGGGGCGCGGATCAGCCCCAGCATTTT. Translating it yields CATSEGGADQPQHF.

The genes are TRBV28 and TRBJ1-1; weak D call: TRBD1 (5 bases). CDR3 length: 11 amino acids. Germline V gives CDR1 MDHEN, CDR2 SYDVKM. Trimming shortened V by 2 bases and J by 10 bases, and 8 bases separated the two germline ends. The CDR3 reads CASSLRGRAFF. As DNA, the CDR3 is TGTGCCAGCAGTTTAAGGGGAAGAGCTTTCTTT.

CDR3 coding DNA: TGTGCCAGCAGCCAAGGGGGGGGAATTGGAAACACCATATATTTT. Translating gives CASSQGGGIGNTIYF. The gene calls are TRBV3-1 (or the pseudogene TRBV3-2) and TRBJ1-3; weak D call: TRBD1 (5 bases). Germline V gene data show CDR1 as LGHDT and CDR2 as YNNKEL (reference sequence). This CDR3 contains 15 residues. Trimming removed 1 base from V and 3 bases from J, with 10 bases in between.

J is TRBJ1-6 and V is TRBV5-1; 9 bases align to TRBD1. The germline V gene encodes CDR1 SGHRS and CDR2 YFSETQ. With V trimmed by 4 bases and J by 8 bases, 7 bases remained unmatched. The CDR3 runs 15 residues. The CDR3 region is CASSPGQGRYSPLHF. DNA for the CDR3: TGCGCCAGCAGCCCCGGACAGGGGCGATATTCACCCCTCCACTTT.

The sample holds a few counts of this clone. The chain uses TRBV5-4 and TRBJ2-1, with 10 nucleotides matching TRBD2. Germline lookup yields CDR1 SGHNT and CDR2 YYREEE (reference sequence). The CDR3 length is 15 residues. Losses at the gene ends were 0 bases for V and 9 bases for J; bases not matched to a gene: 6. CDR3 nucleotide sequence: TGTGCCAGCAGCTTGGGGTCCGGGACTAGCGTTGAGCAGTTCTTC. Protein: CASSLGSGTSVEQFF.

This clone is a singleton in its sample. The gene calls are TRBV20-1 and TRBJ2-3; 7 nucleotides align to TRBD2. There are 11 residues in the CDR3. The J segment lost 7 bases and the V segment lost 6 bases, leaving 4 bases of the junction unmatched. Germline CDR1 and CDR2: DFQATT and SNEGSKA (reference sequence). The chain's CDR3 is CSARDYHTQYF. CDR3 coding DNA: TGCAGTGCCCGGGACTACCATACGCAGTATTTT.

The chain has TRBV3-1 (or the pseudogene TRBV3-2) and TRBJ1-1; D unresolved. CDR1 is LGHDT, CDR2 YNNKEL, per germline (reference sequence). The CDR3 extends over 14 amino acids. V was clipped by 2 bases and J by 1 base, with 8 bases between them. CDR3 nucleotides: TGTGCCAGCAGCCAATCCCCGGGGAACACTGAAGCTTTCTTT. Amino acid sequence: CASSQSPGNTEAFF.

This clone appeared a few times. The chain employs TRBV7-9 and TRBJ1-5, with D possibly matching TRBD1 (5 bases). V lost 5 bases and J 5 bases, leaving 19 bases between the germline ends. Germline V gene sequence: CDR1 SEHNR, CDR2 FQNEAQ (reference sequence). The CDR3 contains 16 residues. In nucleotides, the CDR3 is TGTGCCAGCAGCCTCCTGACGGGGGGTCGGGATCAGCCCCAGCATTTT. Translation: CASSLLTGGRDQPQHF.

CDR3 amino acids: CAIKGEGTGNTIYF. CDR3 sequence (DNA): TGTGCCATCAAGGGGGAAGGGACTGGAAACACCATATATTTT. The V gene is TRBV10-3, the J gene TRBJ1-3; a weak D match, TRBD1 (6 bases). The CDR3 loop spans 14 amino acids. With 7 bases removed from V and 2 bases from J, the gap between germline ends came to 12 bases. In germline, CDR1 is ENHRY, CDR2 SYGVKD.

The V and J genes are TRBV4-1 and TRBJ1-5, with a possible D match to TRBD1 (6 bases). V was clipped by 0 bases and J by 4 bases, with 13 bases between them. The CDR3 consists of 16 residues. Germline CDR1 is MGHRA and CDR2 is YSYEKL. CDR3 nucleotide sequence: TGCGCCAGCAGCCAAGAACAGGGACACGGGAATCAGCCCCAGCATTTT. Protein product: CASSQEQGHGNQPQHF.

This chain connects TRBV28 to TRBJ1-2; D is uncertain. In germline, CDR1 is MDHEN, CDR2 SYDVKM. The V and J ends lost 6 bases and 6 bases respectively, with 11 bases between them. This CDR3 has 12 amino acids. CDR3 nucleotides: TGTGCCAGCAGGAGCCAGGCCCATGGCTACACCTTC. Residues: CASRSQAHGYTF.

This chain joins TRBV12-2 and TRBJ2-1; the table's D gene call, TRBD2, was not cross checked with the DNA. TRBV12-2 is classified as a pseudogene. The CDR3 consists of 19 residues. The CDR3 sequence is CASRLARAPSGVTYNEQFF. The CDR3 coding sequence is TGTGCAAGTCGCTTAGCGCGGGCTCCTAGCGGGGTTACCTACAATGAGCAGTTCTTC.

This rearrangement joins TRBV6-5 to TRBJ2-1; no clear D gene. This CDR3 comprises 12 residues. Germline V CDR1 and CDR2: MNHEY, SVGAGI. The V and J ends lost 5 bases and 9 bases respectively, with 11 bases between them. In DNA form, the CDR3 reads TGTGCCAGCAGTACCCAGGCCGGTGAGCAGTTCTTC. The encoded protein is CASSTQAGEQFF.

This clone came up once. The rearrangement links TRBV2 to TRBJ1-1; no firm D call. CDR1 and CDR2 (germline): SNHLY, FYNNEI. The CDR3 extends over 18 amino acids. The germline V and J ends were trimmed by 3 bases and 0 bases, with 20 bases remaining between them. The CDR3 sequence is CASSEAGSSKRMNTEAFF. The CDR3 region has the DNA TGTGCCAGCAGTGAGGCGGGAAGTTCTAAAAGGATGAACACTGAAGCTTTCTTT.

This rearrangement joins TRBV19 to TRBJ1-2; the match to TRBD1 covers 10 bases. J gave up 8 bases and V 6 bases, and 3 bases lay outside the gene matches. The germline V gene encodes CDR1 LNHDA and CDR2 SQIVND (reference sequence). This CDR3 is built from 12 residues. CDR3 in DNA: TGTGCCAGTAGCGGGACAGGGGTAGGCTACACCTTC. This translates into CASSGTGVGYTF.

The CDR3 loop reads CASSATTGGAYNSPLHF. The CDR3 DNA reads TGTGCCAGTAGTGCCACGACAGGGGGCGCCTATAATTCACCCCTCCACTTT. The V gene is TRBV19, the J gene TRBJ1-6; 10 bases are a match to TRBD1. Looked up from germline, CDR1 is LNHDA and CDR2 is SQIVND (reference sequence). After removal of 5 bases from V and 2 bases from J, the junction contained 6 bases not matched to a gene. CDR3 size: 17 residues.

The V and J genes are TRBV24-1 and TRBJ1-5; a weak D match, TRBD1 (5 bases). Trimming stripped 5 bases from V and 7 bases from J, with 17 bases between. The CDR3 runs to 15 residues. CDR1 and CDR2 from the germline V gene are KGHDR and SFDVKD. This chain's CDR3 is CATSVPQGPFQPQHF. CDR3 in DNA: TGTGCCACCAGTGTTCCTCAGGGTCCCTTCCAGCCCCAGCATTTT.

V and J are TRBV11-3 and TRBJ1-5; 9 bases align to TRBD1. Germline V lookup: CDR1 SGHNT, CDR2 YENEEA. With V trimmed by 5 bases and J by 2 bases, 16 bases remained unmatched. The length of the CDR3 is 19 residues. CDR3 sequence: CASSRPGQGIRIGNQPQHF. The DNA of the CDR3 is TGTGCCAGCAGCCGCCCTGGACAGGGGATACGAATAGGCAATCAGCCCCAGCATTTT.

The chain joins TRBV15 to TRBJ2-3; unclear D gene. V gave up 0 bases and J gave up 2 bases, with 9 bases separating them. This CDR3 is 15 amino acids long. CDR1 is LNHNV and CDR2 is YYDKDF in the germline V gene (reference sequence). The CDR3 region has the DNA TGTGCCACCAGCAGAGATGGTGGCTCCACAGATACGCAGTATTTT. Translated, it gives CATSRDGGSTDTQYF.

CDR3 nucleotides: TGTGCCAGTAGAGCCAGTACAGGGGGCACAGATACGCAGTATTTT. It translates to CASRASTGGTDTQYF. The chain combines TRBV19 with TRBJ2-3; 7 bases fit TRBD1. The germline V gene encodes CDR1 LNHDA and CDR2 SQIVND (reference sequence). CDR3 size: 15 residues. The ends lost 6 bases at V and 1 base at J; junction bases unmatched: 7.

The chain uses TRBV28 and TRBJ1-3, with D possibly matching TRBD1 (5 bases). Germline V gene lookup returns CDR1 MDHEN and CDR2 SYDVKM. The V gene lost 6 bases and the J gene lost 0 bases, with 12 bases spanning the gap. The CDR3 is 15 amino acids. CDR3 DNA: TGTGCCAGCAGCGGGGGTCCCTCCTCTGGAAACACCATATATTTT. Translation: CASSGGPSSGNTIYF.